Reported below is one TCR beta chain. The sample comes from a study of blood T cells in healthy people across ages. Study information: Template switching recovered approximately one barcoded beta molecule for every two T cells.

PCR was performed a second time for roughly 7 to 11 cycles using a sample-barcoded 5' primer and a J-beta primer mix. Via MiXCR, TCRdb re-called the 5' RACE reads, giving one row per CDR3 protein. The repertoire includes 850,000 to 1,000,000 distinct CDR3 sequences, roughly 51% of them detected once, and 20% to 25% sits in the top ten. PBMCs, at least 6 million per sample, were isolated. The V gene's germline CDR1 is SGHRS and CDR2 YFSETQ. V lost 0 bases and J 1 base, leaving 10 bases between the germline ends. The CDR3 is 15 residues long. This TCR was recovered from a woman in her sixties in good health. The sample consisted of blood. The chain joins TRBV5-1 to TRBJ1-2, with TRBD1 as a possible D gene (6 bases). CDR3 nucleotide sequence: TGCGCCAGCAGCTTGGAATTACAGGGTAACTATGGCTACACCTTC. Translation: CASSLELQGNYGYTF.